Listed here are 30 T cell receptor beta chains from one sample, sequenced in a study of human T cells and chemical hapten exposure. Time point: patch test 3, about 24 weeks after DPC sensitization. As for treatment: therapeutic diphenylcyclopropenone sensitization with weekly scalp DPC. Via MiXCR, TCRdb re-called the RACE reads, giving one row per CDR3 protein. The sample lists some 32,000 distinct CDR3 sequences, 5.5% to 6.5% occurring once. Sequenced material: whole blood, taken in connection with sensitization to the hapten diphenylcyclopropenone (DPC). These receptors all stem from a man aged 25-45 years with alopecia areata. Some clones in this sample may be carry-over from other donors' samples.

This clonotype came up many times. The chain combines TRBV18 with TRBJ1-5, with 8 positions matching TRBD1. The length of the CDR3 is 15 residues. V dropped 0 bases and J dropped 7; count of bases not matched to a gene: 5. In germline, CDR1 is KGHSH, CDR2 LQKENI. CDR3 residues: CASSPPQGAGQPQHF. The DNA of the CDR3 is TGTGCCAGCTCACCACCGCAGGGGGCAGGGCAGCCCCAGCATTTT.

This clonotype was seen repeatedly, ten times or more. The V and J genes are TRBV7-6 and TRBJ1-5; D is uncertain. The CDR3 runs to 13 residues. The germline CDR1 and CDR2 sequences are SGHVS and FNYEAQ. The V end was cut by 5 bases, the J end by 5 bases, with 10 bases between. This CDR3 is CASSLSADQPQHF. CDR3 nucleotide sequence: TGTGCCAGCAGCCTGTCGGCTGATCAGCCCCAGCATTTT.

This clonotype was seen ten or more times. The chain carries TRBV3-1 and TRBJ1-1; D not resolved. The CDR3 is made up of 12 amino acids. The germline V gene encodes CDR1 LGHDT and CDR2 YNNKEL (reference sequence). V was pared by 4 bases and J by 4 bases, with 7 bases between. The CDR3 here is CASSRGSTEAFF. CDR3 sequence (DNA): TGTGCCAGCAGCCGGGGAAGCACTGAAGCTTTCTTT.

This clonotype was counted ten times or more. CDR3 sequence: CASSLRELDNEQFF. The CDR3 region has the DNA TGTGCCAGCAGCTTGCGGGAGTTAGACAATGAGCAGTTCTTC. This rearrangement joins TRBV13 to TRBJ2-1; 7 bases map to TRBD2. Trimming at V came to 3 bases and at J to 5 bases, leaving 4 bases not matched to a gene. Germline V CDR1 and CDR2: PRHDT, FYEKMQ (reference sequence). This CDR3 has 14 amino acids.

This clonotype showed up many times. The chain is built from TRBV29-1 and TRBJ1-2, with TRBD1 matching 8 bases. Germline-derived CDR1 and CDR2 are SQVTM and ANQGSEA. The CDR3 totals 13 residues. V shed 8 bases and J 0 bases; nucleotides not matched to a gene: 5. CDR3 nucleotides: TGCAGCACACAGGGGGGGGCTAACTATGGCTACACCTTC. Translated: CSTQGGANYGYTF.

This clonotype showed up many times. The J gene is TRBJ1-2, the V gene TRBV11-2, with TRBD1 matching 7 bases. V shed 3 bases, J shed 4 bases, and the junction held 2 bases outside the gene matches. The CDR3 runs 13 residues. Germline CDR1 SGHAT, CDR2 FQNNGV. CDR3 amino acids: CASSFGQAYGYTF. The DNA of the CDR3 is TGTGCCAGCAGCTTCGGACAGGCCTATGGCTACACCTTC.

This clonotype showed up many times. This rearrangement joins TRBV21-1 to TRBJ2-1. TRBV21-1 is noted as a pseudogene. This CDR3 has 11 amino acids. CDR3 sequence (DNA): TGTGCCAGCACCTTAGGCGGCGAGCAGTTCTTC. Its protein is CASTLGGEQFF.

This clonotype was counted many times. In DNA form, the CDR3 reads TGCAGCGTTGCAGGACAGAGTGAAAAACTGTTTTTT. As protein: CSVAGQSEKLFF. The chain combines TRBV29-1 with TRBJ1-4; weak D call: TRBD1 (6 bases). V was trimmed by 4 bases and J by 7 bases, leaving 10 bases between them. CDR3 size: 12 residues. Germline loops: CDR1 SQVTM, CDR2 ANQGSEA.

This clonotype was detected many times. This sequence joins TRBV12-3 or TRBV12-4 and TRBJ2-7, with D possibly being TRBD1 or TRBD2 (5 bases each). V was pared by 5 bases and J by 0 bases, with 23 bases between. CDR3 size: 18 residues. In nucleotides, the CDR3 is TGTGCCAGCAGTCCCTACACCCCGACCGGGACGTCCTCCTACGAGCAGTACTTC. Translated: CASSPYTPTGTSSYEQYF.

Ten or more counts support this clonotype. V and J are TRBV6-2 or TRBV6-3 and TRBJ2-1, with 12 nucleotides matching TRBD2. CDR3 length: 15 amino acids. V trimming: 4 bases; J trimming: 9 bases; junction bases outside the gene matches: 7. Germline V lookup: CDR1 MNHEY, CDR2 SVGEGT. The CDR3 region has the DNA TGTGCCAGCAGTTCCCTAGCGGGGGGGCTGGTTGAGCAGTTCTTC. Translation gives CASSSLAGGLVEQFF.

In its sample, this clonotype was seen once. A much larger clone lies a single base off, so this may be a read error. CDR3 in amino acids: CSVDQGGANVPTF. Written as DNA, the CDR3 is TGCAGCGTTGATCAGGGTGGGGCCAACGTCCCGACTTTC. V usage is TRBV29-1 and J usage is TRBJ2-6; D may be TRBD1 (5 bases). The length of the CDR3 is 13 residues. CDR1 and CDR2 from the germline V gene are SQVTM and ANQGSEA.

This clonotype was recorded many times. The V gene is TRBV20-1, the J gene TRBJ1-1; perhaps TRBD1 as D (6 bases). The CDR3 is 13 amino acids. Germline lookup yields CDR1 DFQATT and CDR2 SNEGSKA (reference sequence). V dropped 0 bases and J dropped 1 base, with 6 bases sitting between them. CDR3 DNA sequence: TGCAGTGCTAGAGAGACAGGGAACACTGAAGCTTTCTTT. Protein product: CSARETGNTEAFF.

This clonotype was observed many times. The V gene is TRBV7-9, the J gene TRBJ2-7; 8 bases match TRBD2. V lost 1 base, J lost 4 bases, and 15 bases stayed unmatched. The germline V gene encodes CDR1 SEHNR and CDR2 FQNEAQ (reference sequence). The CDR3 extends over 18 amino acids. CDR3 DNA sequence: TGTGCCAGCAGCTTAGTAGCCGGGGGGGCTATACGGAATTACGAGCAGTACTTC. This encodes CASSLVAGGAIRNYEQYF.

This clonotype was counted ten times or more. The chain has TRBV4-1 and TRBJ2-7; D is perhaps TRBD1 or TRBD2 (5 bases each). Trimming shortened V by 0 bases and J by 2 bases, and 8 bases separated the two germline ends. Germline assignment: CDR1 MGHRA and CDR2 YSYEKL. The CDR3 loop spans 14 amino acids. For the CDR3, the DNA is TGCGCCAGCAGCCAAGAAAGAGGGGCCTACGAGCAGTACTTC. This encodes CASSQERGAYEQYF.

This clonotype was recorded at least ten times. The rearrangement uses TRBV7-9 and TRBJ1-1; tentatively, D is TRBD1 (5 bases). The CDR3 runs to 15 residues. V was clipped by 1 base and J by 3 bases, with 12 bases between them. Germline V CDR1 and CDR2: SEHNR, FQNEAQ (reference sequence). The CDR3 region has the DNA TGTGCCAGCAGCTTAGGTGGAGGGACGGACACTGAAGCTTTCTTT. Its protein is CASSLGGGTDTEAFF.

This clonotype has a count of ten or more. The V gene is TRBV29-1, the J gene TRBJ2-1, with D tentatively TRBD1 or TRBD2 (6 bases each). CDR1 and CDR2 (germline): SQVTM, ANQGSEA. This CDR3 is built from 12 residues. Trimming took off 4 bases at V and 10 bases at J, with 14 bases between the two ends. CDR3 in DNA: TGCAGCGTTGCGAACCAGGGGAGGGAGCAGTTCTTC. Its protein is CSVANQGREQFF.

This clonotype was counted at least ten times. V and J are TRBV20-1 and TRBJ2-6; tentative D call: TRBD1 (6 bases). This CDR3 has 16 residues. Germline CDR1 DFQATT, CDR2 SNEGSKA (reference sequence). In nucleotides, the CDR3 is TGCAGCACAGGTCGCACAGGGCTGTCTGGGGCCAACGTCCTGACTTTC. Its translation: CSTGRTGLSGANVLTF.

Turning to this clonotype: One end of the junction does not line up with germline, which may come from a read error. DNA for the CDR3: TGTGCCTGCAGTGAAGGACCCACAGATACGCAGTATTTT. Translation: CACSEGPTDTQYF. The V call is TRBV2, the J call TRBJ2-3; D is unclear. The length of the CDR3 is 13 residues. Germline loops: CDR1 SNHLY, CDR2 FYNNEI.

This clonotype was seen many times. The rearrangement uses TRBV29-1 and TRBJ1-1; 8 bases agree with TRBD1. This CDR3 spans 16 amino acids. The V gene end was trimmed by 5 bases and the J gene end by 5 bases; junction bases not matched to a gene: 16. Germline CDR1 and CDR2: SQVTM and ANQGSEA. The CDR3 sequence is CSVLPFTRDRYTEAFF. The CDR3 DNA reads TGCAGCGTTCTCCCTTTTACCCGGGACAGGTATACTGAAGCTTTCTTT.

This clonotype was seen at least ten times. The chain links TRBV7-2 to TRBJ1-4; D is unclear. The germline V gene encodes CDR1 SGHTA and CDR2 FQGNSA. The CDR3 has 16 amino acids. V lost 4 bases to trimming and J lost 0 bases, with 12 bases between them. This CDR3 reads CASSSSRAATNEKLFF. The CDR3 coding sequence is TGTGCCAGCAGCTCAAGCCGGGCCGCAACTAATGAAAAACTGTTTTTT.

V and J are TRBV9 and TRBJ2-3; D is ambiguous. This CDR3 comprises 12 residues. The V end lost 3 bases, the J end lost 4 bases, and 6 bases lay between the germline ends. The germline CDR1 and CDR2 sequences are SGDLS and YYNGEE. As DNA, the CDR3 is TGTGCCAGCAGCGCTGGAGCAGATACGCAGTATTTT. Translating gives CASSAGADTQYF.

There are many counts of this clonotype. V gene TRBV3-1 combines with J gene TRBJ2-1, with D tentatively TRBD2 (5 bases). The germline gives CDR1 LGHDT, CDR2 YNNKEL (reference sequence). The V end lost 5 bases, the J end lost 6 bases, and 14 bases lay between the germline ends. The CDR3 runs to 14 residues. The CDR3, as DNA: TGTGCCAGCAGCTACACACTAGGAGGCAATGAGCAGTTCTTC. Protein sequence: CASSYTLGGNEQFF.

This clonotype came up many times. V usage is TRBV7-9 and J usage is TRBJ1-1; the D gene is possibly TRBD1 (5 bases). Germline assignment: CDR1 SEHNR and CDR2 FQNEAQ (reference sequence). This CDR3 is built from 15 residues. V lost 5 bases and J lost 4, with 17 bases in between. Written as DNA, the CDR3 is TGTGCCAGCAGCCCCCGAACAGGCGGGGGCACTGAAGCTTTCTTT. It specifies CASSPRTGGGTEAFF. Full variable domain (remainder filled in from reference TRBV7-9 and TRBJ1-1): DTGVSQNPRHKITKRGQNVTFRCDPISEHNRLYWYRQTLGQGPEFLTYFQNEAQLEKSRLLSDRFSAERPKGSFSTLEIQRTEQGDSAMYLCASSPRTGGGTEAFFGQGTRLTVV.

Many counts were recorded for this clonotype. The chain couples TRBV6-2 or TRBV6-3 to TRBJ1-4, with D uncertain. Per germline, CDR1 MNHEY and CDR2 SVGEGT. The CDR3 is made up of 12 amino acids. Trimming cost V 6 bases and J 6 bases, with 8 bases left between them. The CDR3: CASRFPDEKLFF. The CDR3 DNA sequence: TGTGCCAGCAGATTCCCTGATGAAAAACTGTTTTTT.

This clonotype was recorded many times. This sequence joins TRBV7-2 and TRBJ2-5; no clear D. Germline assignment: CDR1 SGHTA and CDR2 FQGNSA. V was trimmed by 2 bases and J by 5 bases, leaving 3 bases between them. There are 11 residues in the CDR3. The CDR3 here is CASSLWETQYF. CDR3 DNA sequence: TGTGCCAGCAGCTTATGGGAGACCCAGTACTTC.

This clonotype was found many times. This chain connects TRBV6-2 or TRBV6-3 to TRBJ2-3, with D possibly being TRBD1 (6 bases). Germline V gene data show CDR1 as MNHEY and CDR2 as SVGEGT. Between the trimmed V and J ends, which lost 2 bases and 2 bases, there was a span of 8 bases. The CDR3 extends over 14 amino acids. The CDR3 sequence is CASSYDRFTDTQYF. The CDR3 coding sequence is TGTGCCAGCAGTTACGACAGGTTCACAGATACGCAGTATTTT.

This clonotype has a count of ten or more. The chain joins TRBV12-3 or TRBV12-4 to TRBJ2-3; no clear D. The V end lost 6 bases, the J end lost 0 bases, and 13 bases lay between the germline ends. This CDR3 has 15 amino acids. The CDR3 bases are TGTGCCAGCAGACTAATGCAGACTAGCACAGATACGCAGTATTTT. It translates to CASRLMQTSTDTQYF.

This clonotype came up many times. V is TRBV7-2 and J is TRBJ2-6, with a weak D call TRBD1 (6 bases). This CDR3 is 17 amino acids long. Germline assignment: CDR1 SGHTA and CDR2 FQGNSA. V was cut by 1 base and J by 3 bases, with 13 bases left in between. The CDR3 sequence is CASSLVVQGGGANVLTF. The CDR3 DNA follows: TGTGCCAGCAGCTTAGTAGTACAGGGTGGTGGGGCCAACGTCCTGACTTTC.

This chain connects TRBV6-2 or TRBV6-3 to TRBJ2-7, with 16 bases lining up with TRBD2. CDR1 and CDR2 (germline): MNHEY, SVGEGT. CDR3 length equals 17 residues. Losses at the gene ends were 6 bases for V and 2 bases for J; bases not matched to a gene: 7. The CDR3 DNA follows: TGTGCCAGCAGGCCCGACGGGACTAGCGGGAGGGCCTACGAGCAGTACTTC. Protein sequence: CASRPDGTSGRAYEQYF.

This clonotype came up many times. The CDR3 DNA reads as TGCAGTGCTAGAGGCATCACCCTAGCGGGGGGGTACAATGAGCAGTTCTTC. Protein product: CSARGITLAGGYNEQFF. The J gene is TRBJ2-1, the V gene TRBV20-1; 12 bases agree with TRBD2. V shed 1 base, J shed 4 bases, and the junction held 8 bases outside the gene matches. This CDR3 has 17 residues. Germline CDR1 reads DFQATT; CDR2 reads SNEGSKA (reference sequence).